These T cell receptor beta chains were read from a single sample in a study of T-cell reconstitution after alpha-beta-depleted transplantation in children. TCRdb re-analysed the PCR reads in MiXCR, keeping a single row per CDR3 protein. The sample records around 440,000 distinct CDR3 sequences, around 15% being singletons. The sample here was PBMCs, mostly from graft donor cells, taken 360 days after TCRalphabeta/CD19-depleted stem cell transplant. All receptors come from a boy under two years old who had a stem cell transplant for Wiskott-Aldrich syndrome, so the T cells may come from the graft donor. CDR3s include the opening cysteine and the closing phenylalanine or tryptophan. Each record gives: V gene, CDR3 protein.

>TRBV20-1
CSATGEWEGYTF
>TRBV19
CASSIAQTGELFF
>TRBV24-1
CATSDLYEQFF
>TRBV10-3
CAISESTDGYTF
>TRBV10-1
CASSASRGPYPQPQHF
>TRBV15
CATSINGQGPYEQYF
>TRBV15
CATSSNPDRVQPQHF
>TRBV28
CASRLAGGAETQYF
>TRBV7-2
CASSYNHRDRGPYGYTF
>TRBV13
CASSFQREGSDEQFF
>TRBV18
CASSLRQLAYNEQFF
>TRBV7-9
CASSYAGGLGEETQYF
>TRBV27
CASSRQGKDQPQHF
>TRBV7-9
CASSLIPNSTNEKLFF
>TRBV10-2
CASSESRDSSGYTF
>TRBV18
CASSSQSGQQETQYF
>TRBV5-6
CASTMDRREDTQYF
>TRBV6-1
CASSPVRGTEAFF
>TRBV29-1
CSVVGQGYNEQFF
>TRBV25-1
CASSPGTGFYNEQFF
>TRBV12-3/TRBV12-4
CASSLAPTGGPPAFF
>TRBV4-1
CASSQNPGVSSYEQYF
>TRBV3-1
CASSQNWGTTRIRYTEAFF
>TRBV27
CASSLLGTANYGYTF
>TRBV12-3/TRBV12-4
CASSIAGSSTDTQYF
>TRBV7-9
CASSHGSEQYF
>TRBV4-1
CASSSGPFTPHKTDTQYF
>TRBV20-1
CSARREYEQYF
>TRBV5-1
CASSPGRDRINEQFF
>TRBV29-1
CSVEVASGANVLTF
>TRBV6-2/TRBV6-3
CASSSRRGQPYNEQFF
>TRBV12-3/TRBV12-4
CASSPGHSGANVLTF
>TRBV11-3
CASSLEVPWGINYGYTF
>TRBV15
CATSRDLGRPITYEQYF
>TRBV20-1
CSAPQGPYNEQFF
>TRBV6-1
CASSRGQVESYEQYF
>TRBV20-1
CSARDRRGLRYEQFF
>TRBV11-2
CASSTHRGNHYGYTF
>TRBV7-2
CASSNWETQYF
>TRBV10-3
CATHPAGGNGYTF
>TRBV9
CASSVGDYGSYEQYF